This T cell receptor (beta chain) originates from a study of blood T cell repertoires in COVID-19. This clone was recorded a few times. The protocol was immunoSEQ multiplex PCR, while the TCRdb copy is restricted to in-frame clones and leaves out a portion. The sample has 150,000 to 200,000 clones, about 88% seen once; the top ten hold less than 3.5%. Sequencing was performed on peripheral blood. The clonotype originates from a man aged 35-49 years with active or convalescent COVID-19.

DNA for the CDR3: TGTGCCAGCAGCAAAGTAGATAGCCCTAACTATGGCTACACCTTC. It encodes CASSKVDSPNYGYTF. J is TRBJ1-2 and V is TRBV21-1. TRBV21-1 is designated a pseudogene. The CDR3 length is 15 residues.